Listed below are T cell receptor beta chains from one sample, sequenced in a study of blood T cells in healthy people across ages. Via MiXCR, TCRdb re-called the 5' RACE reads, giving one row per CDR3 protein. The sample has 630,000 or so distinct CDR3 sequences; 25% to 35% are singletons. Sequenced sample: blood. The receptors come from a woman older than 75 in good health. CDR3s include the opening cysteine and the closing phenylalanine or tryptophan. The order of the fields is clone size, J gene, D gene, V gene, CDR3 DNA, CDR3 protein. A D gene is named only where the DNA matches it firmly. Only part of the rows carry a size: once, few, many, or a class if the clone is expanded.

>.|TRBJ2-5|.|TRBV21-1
TGTGCCAGCAGCAAAGCGCGAGGGAGAGAGACCCAGTACTTC
CASSKARGRETQYF
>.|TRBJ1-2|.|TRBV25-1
TGTGCCAGCAGTGAATATAGGGTGGAGGGCTACACCTTC
CASSEYRVEGYTF
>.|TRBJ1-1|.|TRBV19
TGTGCCAGTAGTATGTACTGGATGAACACTGAAGCTTTCTTT
CASSMYWMNTEAFF
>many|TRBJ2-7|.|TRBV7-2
TGTGCCAGCAGCCTTGAGGGGGGCCCCTACGAGCAGTACTTC
CASSLEGGPYEQYF
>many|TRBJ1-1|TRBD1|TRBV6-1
TGTGCCAGCACCAAGAGACCGGGACAGGGGAACACTGAAGCTTTCTTT
CASTKRPGQGNTEAFF
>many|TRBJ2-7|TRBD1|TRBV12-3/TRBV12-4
TGTGCCAGCAGTATTCACAGCGGAGGGACAGGGGGCCGGGAGCAGTACTTC
CASSIHSGGTGGREQYF
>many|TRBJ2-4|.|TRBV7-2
TGTGCCAGCAGCTTAGCGTTATTGGGGAGCAAAAACATTCAGTACTTC
CASSLALLGSKNIQYF
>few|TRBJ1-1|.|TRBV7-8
TGTGCCAGCAGCTTAAGCCAGGGGAAAGGTGAAGCTTTCTTT
CASSLSQGKGEAFF
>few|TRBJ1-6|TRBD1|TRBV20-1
TGCAGTGCTAGAGCGGGACAGGTCAATTCACCCCTCCACTTT
CSARAGQVNSPLHF
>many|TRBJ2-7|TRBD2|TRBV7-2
TGTGCCAGCAGCTTAGCTACTAGCGGGGGGGCCAATGTCCGCGAGCAGTACTTC
CASSLATSGGANVREQYF
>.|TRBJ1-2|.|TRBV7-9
TGTGCCAGCAGCTCGCCGAAGACACCCAGCAACTATGGCTACACCTTC
CASSSPKTPSNYGYTF
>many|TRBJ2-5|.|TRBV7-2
TGTGCCAGCAGCTCCGATGGGGTCGGGGAGACCCAGTACTTC
CASSSDGVGETQYF
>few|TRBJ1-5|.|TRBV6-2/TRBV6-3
TGTGCCAGCAGACGGACAGCGGAAGGCAATCAGCCCCAGCATTTT
CASRRTAEGNQPQHF
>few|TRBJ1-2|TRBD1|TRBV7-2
TGTGCCAGCAGCTTAGGGTCAGGGGGCAACTATGGCTACACCTTC
CASSLGSGGNYGYTF
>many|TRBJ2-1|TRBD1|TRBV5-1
TGCGCCAGCAGCTTGGGGAGTCCCGGGACAGGGAGGTCCTACAATGAGCAGTTCTTC
CASSLGSPGTGRSYNEQFF
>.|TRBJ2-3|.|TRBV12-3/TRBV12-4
TGTGCCAGCAGTGCCCCGGGCAGAGTGCTCGCAGATACGCAGTATTTT
CASSAPGRVLADTQYF
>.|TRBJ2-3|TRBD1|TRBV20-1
TGCAGTGCTAGCGGACAGGCCTCAATGAGGCCGGCTGTTACGCAGTATTTT
CSASGQASMRPAVTQYF
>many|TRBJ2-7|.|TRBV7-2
TGTGCCAGCAGCCTAGCCGGGCAGATGACCTACGAGCAGTACTTC
CASSLAGQMTYEQYF
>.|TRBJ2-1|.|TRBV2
TGTGCCAGCAGTGACCCGGGACAGCGGGGAAGTAAGAACTACGAGCAGTTCTTC
CASSDPGQRGSKNYEQFF
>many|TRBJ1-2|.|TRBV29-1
TGCAGCGTTAGTGTAGGGACCGAGTGGGAAGGCTACACCTTC
CSVSVGTEWEGYTF
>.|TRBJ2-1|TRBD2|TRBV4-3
TGCGCCAGCAGCCAAGATCCAGCGGGGACCTACAATGAGCAGTTCTTC
CASSQDPAGTYNEQFF
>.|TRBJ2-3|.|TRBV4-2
TGTGCCAGCAGCACTGGACAGAGGGCTGGCACAGATACGCAGTATTTT
CASSTGQRAGTDTQYF
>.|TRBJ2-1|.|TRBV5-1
TGCGCCAGCTCAGAGGGGGTGACTGATGAGCAGTTCTTC
CASSEGVTDEQFF
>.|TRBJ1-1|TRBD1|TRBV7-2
TGTGCCAGCAGTCTACAGGGGGCGATAAACACTGAAGCTTTCTTT
CASSLQGAINTEAFF
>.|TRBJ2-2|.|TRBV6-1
TGTGCCAGCAGTGAAAGTTATTGGCCCGGGGAGCTGTTTTTT
CASSESYWPGELFF
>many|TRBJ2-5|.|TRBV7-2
TGTGCCAGCAGCCAAGCGGTGGGGGTGTTCCAAGAGACCCAGTACTTC
CASSQAVGVFQETQYF
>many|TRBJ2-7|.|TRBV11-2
TGTGCCAGCAGCTTATTCGGCAGAGACTACGAGCAGTACTTC
CASSLFGRDYEQYF
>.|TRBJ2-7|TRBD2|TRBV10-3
TGTGCCATCAGTGGGGCGGGGGGGCAAAATGAGCAGTACTTC
CAISGAGGQNEQYF
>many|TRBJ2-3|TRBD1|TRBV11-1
TGTGCCAGCAGCGCCGAGCCGGGACAGGGGGCAGATACGCAGTATTTT
CASSAEPGQGADTQYF
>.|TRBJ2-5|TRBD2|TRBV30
TGTGCCTGGAGTGCCAAACTAGCGGGGGAGGGAGAGACCCAGTACTTC
CAWSAKLAGEGETQYF
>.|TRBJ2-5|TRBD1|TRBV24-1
TGTGCCACCAGTGATCCGGGACAGGGGTCCCAAGAGACCCAGTACTTC
CATSDPGQGSQETQYF
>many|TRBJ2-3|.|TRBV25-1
TGTGCCAGCAGTGAGAAAGGCTACACAGATACGCAGTATTTT
CASSEKGYTDTQYF
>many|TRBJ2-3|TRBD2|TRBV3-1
TGTGCCAGCAGCCAAGAGACTAGCGCCCGCACAGATACGCAGTATTTT
CASSQETSARTDTQYF
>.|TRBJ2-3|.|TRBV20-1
TGCAGTGCTAGGGCAGTGGATACGCAGTATTTT
CSARAVDTQYF
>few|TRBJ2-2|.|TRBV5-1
TGCGCCAGCAGCCGGTTCCCGACTTCGAACACCGGGGAGCTGTTTTTT
CASSRFPTSNTGELFF
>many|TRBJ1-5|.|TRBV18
TGTGCCAGCTCACCCTATAGCAATCAGCCCCAGCATTTT
CASSPYSNQPQHF
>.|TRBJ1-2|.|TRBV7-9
TGTGCCAGCAGCCTAGGGGCAACTTCTGGCTACACCTTC
CASSLGATSGYTF
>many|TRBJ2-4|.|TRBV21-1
TGTGCCAGCATGCCCGCCAGGCAAGGTCCCGGGACAAAAAACATTCAGTACTTC
CASMPARQGPGTKNIQYF
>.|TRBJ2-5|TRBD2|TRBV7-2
TGTGCCAGCAGCTTATGGCCACTAGCGGGGGGGTCTCAAGAGACCCAGTACTTC
CASSLWPLAGGSQETQYF
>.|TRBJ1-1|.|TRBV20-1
TGCAGTGCCGAAGACATCCTGAACACTGAAGCTTTCTTT
CSAEDILNTEAFF
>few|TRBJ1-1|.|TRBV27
TGTGCCAGCAGTCGGGAGCCGCGCCTGAGAGCTTTCTTT
CASSREPRLRAFF
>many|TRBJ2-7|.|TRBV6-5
TGTGCCAGCAGTTGGGGACCTTCAGGGGCGACTTACGAGCAGTACTTC
CASSWGPSGATYEQYF
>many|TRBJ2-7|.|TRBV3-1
TGTGCCAGCAGCCAAGATCAGGGACGGTCCTACGAGCAGTACTTC
CASSQDQGRSYEQYF
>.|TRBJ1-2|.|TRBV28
TGTGCCAGCCCCGACTCAGAGACTCCCTATGGCTACACCTTC
CASPDSETPYGYTF
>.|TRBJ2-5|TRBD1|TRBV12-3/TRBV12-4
TGTGCCAGCAGTTTCTCCGCGACAGGGGGCAGAGGGACCCAGTACTTC
CASSFSATGGRGTQYF
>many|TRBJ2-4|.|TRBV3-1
TGTGCCAGCAGTTCTGAGCCTAATAGGGCCAAAAACATTCAGTACTTC
CASSSEPNRAKNIQYF
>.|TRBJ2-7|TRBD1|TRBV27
TGTGCCAGCAGTCGCCTAGGGGGCTACAACGAGCAGTACTTC
CASSRLGGYNEQYF
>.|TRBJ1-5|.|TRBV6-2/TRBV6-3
TGTGCCAGCAGTTACTCCGGACAGCTTAATCAGCCCCAGCATTTT
CASSYSGQLNQPQHF